Shown below are 16 T cell receptor beta chains from a single sample sequenced in a study of regulatory T cells in long-lasting Graves disease. Arm-PCR of CDR3 regions and iRepertoire HTBI primers were the basis on which TCR beta libraries were built. TCRdb re-derived calls from the multiplex PCR reads in MiXCR, one entry per CDR3 protein. The data contain fewer than 550,000 distinct CDR3 sequences, around a fifth of them singletons. Described time point: persistent/refractory GD, antithyroid drugs over 5 years with positive TRAb. With RNA extracted from PBMCs as input, the TCR library was made. The material sequenced was peripheral blood mononuclear cells (PBMCs), taken when the disease was refractory, from a patient treated with antithyroid drugs. Receptors were obtained from a female donor with Graves disease.

This clonotype was detected a few times. This chain joins TRBV29-1 and TRBJ1-5; D is perhaps TRBD1 (6 bases). The CDR3 contains 14 residues. V lost 1 base and J lost 6, with 13 bases in between. Germline V gene data show CDR1 as SQVTM and CDR2 as ANQGSEA. The CDR3 protein is CSVEGAGEGQPQHF. CDR3 nucleotide sequence: TGCAGCGTTGAAGGTGCAGGGGAGGGTCAGCCCCAGCATTTT.

This clonotype was detected only a few times. The chain links TRBV20-1 to TRBJ1-1; possibly TRBD1 for D (5 bases). The CDR3 sequence is 14 residues long. The germline V gene encodes CDR1 DFQATT and CDR2 SNEGSKA (reference sequence). The germline V and J ends were trimmed by 1 base and 2 bases, with 11 bases remaining between them. The CDR3 is CSARGRTSNTEAFF. CDR3 sequence (DNA): TGCAGTGCTAGAGGGAGGACAAGTAACACTGAAGCTTTCTTT.

This clonotype has ten or more counts. In nucleotides, the CDR3 is TGTGCCAGCAGCTTTGGGCTAGACAGGGAAAATGAAAAACTGTTTTTT. Translating gives CASSFGLDRENEKLFF. The chain employs TRBV7-2 and TRBJ1-4; 7 bases map to TRBD1. CDR3 length equals 16 residues. J was trimmed by 5 bases and V by 3 bases; bases with no gene match: 9. Looked up from germline, CDR1 is SGHTA and CDR2 is FQGNSA.

The V gene is TRBV6-1, the J gene TRBJ1-2; weak D call: TRBD1 (5 bases). With 8 bases removed from V and 2 bases from J, the gap between germline ends came to 15 bases. Looked up from germline, CDR1 is MNHNS and CDR2 is SASEGT. The CDR3 sequence is 14 residues long. The CDR3 nucleotides are TGTGCCAGCGGGGGGTTGGGTGACAACTATGGCTACACCTTC. The encoded protein is CASGGLGDNYGYTF.

This clonotype was seen ten or more times. This chain connects TRBV20-1 to TRBJ2-7, with 7 bases aligning to TRBD1. The ends lost 0 bases at V and 0 bases at J; junction bases unmatched: 2. The germline CDR1 and CDR2 sequences are DFQATT and SNEGSKA (reference sequence). The CDR3 length is 14 residues. The CDR3 nucleotides are TGCAGTGCTAGAGACAGGGACAGCTCCTACGAGCAGTACTTC. This encodes CSARDRDSSYEQYF.

This clonotype has more than one count but fewer than ten. This chain uses TRBV28 with TRBJ1-3, with TRBD1 identical over 7 bases. J lost 0 bases, V lost 5 bases, and 10 bases had no gene match. The CDR3 covers 17 residues. Germline V gene sequence: CDR1 MDHEN, CDR2 SYDVKM. CDR3: CASSLFPRQGSGNTIYF. As DNA, the CDR3 is TGTGCCAGCAGTCTATTCCCTCGACAGGGCTCTGGAAACACCATATATTTT.

This clonotype occurred a few times. The chain uses TRBV28 and TRBJ2-1; TRBD1 aligns across 7 bases. Germline assignment: CDR1 MDHEN and CDR2 SYDVKM. Losses at the gene ends were 4 bases for V and 9 bases for J; bases not matched to a gene: 6. The CDR3 spans 13 residues. In DNA form, the CDR3 reads TGTGCCAGCAGTTCGGGACAGCGAATTGAGCAGTTCTTC. It encodes CASSSGQRIEQFF. Drawing the rest from reference TRBV28 and TRBJ2-1, the complete variable domain is DVKVTQSSRYLVKRTGEKVFLECVQDMDHENMFWYRQDPGLGLRLIYFSYDVKMKEKGDIPEGYSVSREKKERFSLILESASTNQTSMYLCASSSGQRIEQFFGPGTRLTVL.

This clonotype was seen many times. CDR3 residues: CASRLSSGTEAFF. The CDR3 nucleotides are TGTGCCAGCAGACTCTCATCAGGGACTGAAGCTTTCTTT. The rearrangement links TRBV6-1 to TRBJ1-1, with D maybe TRBD1 (5 bases). Germline loops: CDR1 MNHNS, CDR2 SASEGT. Trimming pared 6 bases from V and 5 bases from J, leaving 13 bases between. This CDR3 region has 13 residues.

The sample holds many counts of this clonotype. The CDR3 here is CASSPVRYEQYF. CDR3 bases: TGTGCCAGCAGTCCGGTAAGGTACGAGCAGTACTTC. The rearrangement uses TRBV12-3 or TRBV12-4 and TRBJ2-7; D remains ambiguous. V was shortened by 5 bases and J by 4 bases, with 9 bases between the two germline ends. The CDR3 is 12 residues long.

V and J are TRBV20-1 and TRBJ2-2, with 7 bases fitting TRBD1. The length of the CDR3 is 14 residues. J was trimmed by 1 base and V by 4 bases; bases with no gene match: 3. The V gene's germline CDR1 is DFQATT and CDR2 SNEGSKA (reference sequence). CDR3 loop: CSANQGVNTGELFF. The CDR3 nucleotides are TGCAGTGCTAACCAGGGGGTGAACACCGGGGAGCTGTTTTTT.

This clonotype was seen repeatedly, ten times or more. CDR3 coding DNA: TGTGCCATGCGTCGGACAGCTTCCTCACCCCTCCACTTT. Translating gives CAMRRTASSPLHF. This chain joins TRBV28 and TRBJ1-6, with a tentative D call TRBD1 (6 bases). The V end was cut by 10 bases, the J end by 10 bases, with 17 bases between. Germline V gene sequence: CDR1 MDHEN, CDR2 SYDVKM. This CDR3 has 13 residues.

Only a few counts were recorded for this clonotype. The rearrangement links TRBV7-9 to TRBJ1-4, with D possibly being TRBD1 (5 bases). Germline assignment: CDR1 SEHNR and CDR2 FQNEAQ (reference sequence). The CDR3 contains 14 residues. The V end lost 1 base, the J end lost 10 bases, and 13 bases lay between the germline ends. The CDR3 region is CASSLESTDVKLFF. The CDR3 DNA follows: TGTGCCAGCAGCTTAGAGTCGACAGACGTAAAACTGTTTTTT. The full variable domain, its missing parts supplied by reference TRBV7-9 and TRBJ1-4, is DTGVSQNPRHKITKRGQNVTFRCDPISEHNRLYWYRQTLGQGPEFLTYFQNEAQLEKSRLLSDRFSAERPKGSFSTLEIQRTEQGDSAMYLCASSLESTDVKLFFGSGTQLSVL.

The table lists this clonotype with a few counts. V is TRBV7-8 and J is TRBJ1-5; no reliable D call. Germline-derived CDR1 and CDR2 are SGHVS and FQNEAQ. The CDR3 extends over 15 amino acids. Trimming left V 5 bases short and J 4 bases short, with 15 bases between. This CDR3 reads CASSQPALSNQPQHF. The CDR3 DNA reads TGTGCCAGCAGCCAACCGGCTTTATCAAATCAGCCCCAGCATTTT.

Only one count was recorded for this clonotype. A read error may be the cause here, since a much bigger clone is one base away. The CDR3, as DNA: TGTGCCAGCAGCGGACTAACGGGAGGGCCCTACGAGCAGTACTTC. Translating it yields CASSGLTGGPYEQYF. This chain links TRBV7-9 with TRBJ2-7; 8 bases fit TRBD2. The V and J ends lost 5 bases and 2 bases, in that order; junction bases with no gene match: 8. Germline CDR1 and CDR2: SEHNR and FQNEAQ (reference sequence). The CDR3 is 15 amino acids.

The rearrangement uses TRBV27 and TRBJ2-3; TRBD1 agrees at 7 bases. The CDR3 sequence is 14 residues long. Germline V gene lookup returns CDR1 MNHEY and CDR2 SMNVEV (reference sequence). The V and J ends lost 7 bases and 5 bases, in that order; junction bases with no gene match: 9. CDR3 region: CASTLQGGGDTQYF. CDR3 nucleotide sequence: TGTGCCAGCACCCTCCAAGGGGGCGGAGATACGCAGTATTTT.

This clonotype occurred many times. The rearrangement joins TRBV3-1 to TRBJ1-6; 7 nucleotides align to TRBD1. V lost 1 base to trimming and J lost 7 bases; unmatched junction nucleotides: 10. Per the germline V gene, CDR1 is LGHDT and CDR2 is YNNKEL (reference sequence). The CDR3 consists of 17 residues. The DNA for the CDR3 is TGTGCCAGCAGCCAAGTTGGAGGGGGCGCGGAGAATTCACCCCTCCACTTT. This codes for CASSQVGGGAENSPLHF.